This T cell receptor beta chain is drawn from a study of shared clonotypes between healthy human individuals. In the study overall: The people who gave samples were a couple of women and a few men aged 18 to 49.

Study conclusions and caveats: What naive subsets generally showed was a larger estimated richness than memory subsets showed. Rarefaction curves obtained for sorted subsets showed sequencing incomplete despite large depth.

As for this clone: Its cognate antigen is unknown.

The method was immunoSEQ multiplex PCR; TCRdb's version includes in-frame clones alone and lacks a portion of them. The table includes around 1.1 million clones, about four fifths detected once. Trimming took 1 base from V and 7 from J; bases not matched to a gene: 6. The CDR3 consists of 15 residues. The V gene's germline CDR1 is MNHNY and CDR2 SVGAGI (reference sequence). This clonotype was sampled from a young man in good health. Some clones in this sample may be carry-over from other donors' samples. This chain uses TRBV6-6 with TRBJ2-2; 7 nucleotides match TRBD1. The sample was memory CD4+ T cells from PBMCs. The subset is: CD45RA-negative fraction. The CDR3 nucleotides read TGTGCCAGCAGTTACTTGAGGGGGCGCGGCGGGGAGCTGTTTTTT. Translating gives CASSYLRGRGGELFF.